The rows below give T cell receptor beta chains drawn from one sample of a study of blood T cell repertoires in COVID-19. The protocol was immunoSEQ multiplex PCR, while the TCRdb copy is restricted to in-frame clones and leaves out a portion. The data contain about 120,000 clones, about 85% of them singletons. The sample taken for sequencing was peripheral blood. The receptors originated from a man in his forties or fifties with acute or convalescent COVID-19. Both conserved end residues are part of each CDR3. A D gene is named only where the DNA matches it firmly. Clone size appears in some rows only: once, few, many, or a class for an expanded clone.

j_call: TRBJ1-5
v_call: TRBV12-5
clone_size: -
d_call: -
cdr3_aa: CASGPPGGLSNQPQHF
cdr3_nt: TGTGCTAGTGGTCCACCGGGGGGCCTATCCAATCAGCCCCAGCATTTT

j_call: TRBJ1-2
v_call: TRBV4-2
clone_size: few
d_call: TRBD1
cdr3_aa: CASRPNDRVAGYTF
cdr3_nt: TGTGCCAGCAGACCCAACGACAGGGTGGCTGGCTACACCTTC

j_call: TRBJ2-3
v_call: TRBV5-1
clone_size: -
d_call: TRBD2
cdr3_aa: CASSGGRAGTDTQYF
cdr3_nt: TGCGCCAGCAGTGGCGGGAGGGCGGGCACAGATACGCAGTATTTT

j_call: TRBJ1-5
v_call: TRBV19
clone_size: few
d_call: -
cdr3_aa: CASSREGQGPQHF
cdr3_nt: TGTGCCAGTAGTAGGGAGGGACAAGGGCCCCAGCATTTT

j_call: TRBJ2-2
v_call: TRBV5-1
clone_size: -
d_call: -
cdr3_aa: CASSLYRNTGELFF
cdr3_nt: TGCGCCAGCAGCTTGTACAGGAACACCGGGGAGCTGTTTTTT

j_call: TRBJ2-7
v_call: TRBV28
clone_size: -
d_call: -
cdr3_aa: CASNRPGTDYEQYF
cdr3_nt: TGTGCCAGCAACCGACCCGGTACAGATTACGAGCAGTACTTC

j_call: TRBJ2-5
v_call: TRBV27
clone_size: few
d_call: TRBD1
cdr3_aa: CASTSQGDLRETQYF
cdr3_nt: TGTGCCAGCACCTCCCAGGGGGACCTCCGAGAGACCCAGTACTTC

j_call: TRBJ2-7
v_call: TRBV6-2/TRBV6-3
clone_size: -
d_call: -
cdr3_aa: CASSRDSSSYEQYF
cdr3_nt: TGTGCCAGCAGTCGGGACTCTAGCTCCTACGAGCAGTACTTC

j_call: TRBJ2-7
v_call: TRBV11-2
clone_size: -
d_call: -
cdr3_aa: CASSFNSHEQYF
cdr3_nt: TGTGCCAGCAGCTTCAACTCCCACGAGCAGTACTTC

j_call: TRBJ1-1
v_call: TRBV6-2/TRBV6-3
clone_size: -
d_call: TRBD1
cdr3_aa: CASSTNRGPNTEAFF
cdr3_nt: TGTGCCAGCAGTACGAACAGGGGACCGAACACTGAAGCTTTCTTT

j_call: TRBJ2-1
v_call: TRBV19
clone_size: -
d_call: TRBD1
cdr3_aa: CASSMGTGVGYNEQFF
cdr3_nt: TGTGCCAGTAGTATGGGGACAGGGGTGGGCTACAATGAGCAGTTCTTC